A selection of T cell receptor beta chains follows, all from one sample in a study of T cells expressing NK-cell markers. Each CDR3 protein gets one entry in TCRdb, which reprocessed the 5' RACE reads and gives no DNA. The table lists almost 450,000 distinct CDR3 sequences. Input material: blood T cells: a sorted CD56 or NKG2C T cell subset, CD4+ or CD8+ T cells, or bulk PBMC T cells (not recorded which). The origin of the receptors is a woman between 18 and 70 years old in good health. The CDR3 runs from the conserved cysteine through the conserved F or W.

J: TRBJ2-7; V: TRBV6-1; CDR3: CASTRGTGVYEQYF
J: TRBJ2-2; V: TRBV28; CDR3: CASSPSVAGSGELFF
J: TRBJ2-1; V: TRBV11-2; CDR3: CASSLDFSMSSYNEQFF
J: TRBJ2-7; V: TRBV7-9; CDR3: CASSLGIGQGRSYEQYF
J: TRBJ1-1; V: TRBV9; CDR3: CASSHDPLMSTEAFF
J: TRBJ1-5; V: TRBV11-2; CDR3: CASSLGSLNQPQHF
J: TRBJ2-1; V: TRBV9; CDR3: CASSAGTSDRNEQFF
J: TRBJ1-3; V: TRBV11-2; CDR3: CASREPSGNTIYF
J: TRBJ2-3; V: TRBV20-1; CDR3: CSARGRGFGTDTQYF
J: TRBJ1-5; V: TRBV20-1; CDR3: CSAAEDSYSNQPQHF
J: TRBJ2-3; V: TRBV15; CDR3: CATSRGGDTQYF
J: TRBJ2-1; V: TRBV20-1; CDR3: CSASHPSSERGYNEQFF
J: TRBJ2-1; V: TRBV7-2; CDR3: CASSLAASGGHYNEQFF
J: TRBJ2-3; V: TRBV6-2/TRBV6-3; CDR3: CASSPSGGGDTQYF
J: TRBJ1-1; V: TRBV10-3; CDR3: CAISALPGQANTEAFF
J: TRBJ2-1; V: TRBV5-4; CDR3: CASSLGHVVAGAGDNEQFF
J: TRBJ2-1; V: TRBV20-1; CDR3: CSATLDRGEQFF
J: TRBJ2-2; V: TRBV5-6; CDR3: CASSSTKVVLPGELFF
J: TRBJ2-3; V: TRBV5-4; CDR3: CASSLASGRPDTQYF
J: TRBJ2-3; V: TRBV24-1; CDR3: CATSDRTSGYTDTQYF
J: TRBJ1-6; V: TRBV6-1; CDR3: CASLPRDRDNSPLHF
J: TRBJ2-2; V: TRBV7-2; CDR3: CASSLVPGINTGELFF
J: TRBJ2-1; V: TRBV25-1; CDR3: CASSAQTGSEQFF
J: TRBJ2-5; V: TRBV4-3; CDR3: CASSQGWGKPDQETQYF
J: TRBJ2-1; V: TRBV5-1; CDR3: CASSLGTSLAWDEQFF
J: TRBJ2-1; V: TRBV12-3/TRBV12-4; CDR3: CASSWTSGGAYNEQFF
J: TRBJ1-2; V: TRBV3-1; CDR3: CASSHSPNSVGANYGYTF
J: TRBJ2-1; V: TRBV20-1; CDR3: CSARDILHNEQFF
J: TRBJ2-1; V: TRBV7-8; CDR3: CASSLRTEKYNEQFF